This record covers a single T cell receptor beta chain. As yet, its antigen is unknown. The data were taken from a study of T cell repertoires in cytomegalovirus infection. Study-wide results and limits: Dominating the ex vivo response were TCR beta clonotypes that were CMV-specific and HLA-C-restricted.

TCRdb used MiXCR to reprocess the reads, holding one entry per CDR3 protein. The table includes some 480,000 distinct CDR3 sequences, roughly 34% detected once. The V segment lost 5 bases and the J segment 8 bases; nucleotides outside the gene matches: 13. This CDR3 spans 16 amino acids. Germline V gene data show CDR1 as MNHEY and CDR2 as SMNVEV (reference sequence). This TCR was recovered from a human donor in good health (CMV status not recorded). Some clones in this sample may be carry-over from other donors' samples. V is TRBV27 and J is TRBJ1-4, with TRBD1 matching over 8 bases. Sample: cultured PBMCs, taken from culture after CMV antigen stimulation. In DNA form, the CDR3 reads TGTGCCAGCAGTACCATCCCCGGGACAGGTGACGAAAAACTGTTTTTT. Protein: CASSTIPGTGDEKLFF. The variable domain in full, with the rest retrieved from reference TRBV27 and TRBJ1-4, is EAQVTQNPRYLITVTGKKLTVTCSQNMNHEYMSWYRQDPGLGLRQIYYSMNVEVTDKGDVPEGYKVSRKEKRNFPLILESPSPNQTSLYFCASSTIPGTGDEKLFFGSGTQLSVL.